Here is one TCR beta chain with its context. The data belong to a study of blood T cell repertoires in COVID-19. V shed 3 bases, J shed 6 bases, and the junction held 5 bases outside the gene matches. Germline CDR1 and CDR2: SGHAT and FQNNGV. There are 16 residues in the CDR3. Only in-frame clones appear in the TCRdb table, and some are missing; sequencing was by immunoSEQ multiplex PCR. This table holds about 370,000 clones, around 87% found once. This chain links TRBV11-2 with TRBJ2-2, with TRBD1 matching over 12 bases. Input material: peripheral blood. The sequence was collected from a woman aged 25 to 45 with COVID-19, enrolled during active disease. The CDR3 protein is CASSFQGQGAPGELFF. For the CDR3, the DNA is TGTGCCAGCAGCTTTCAGGGACAGGGGGCGCCCGGGGAGCTGTTTTTT.